The present T cell receptor (beta chain) was sequenced within a study of control samples from healthy donors and cancer patients. Produced via immunoSEQ multiplex PCR; TCRdb's table is partial and in-frame only. This sample yields 150,000 to 180,000 clones, of which 94% are seen a single time; 5.7% belongs to the top ten. V was pared by 0 bases and J by 5 bases, with 14 bases between. The CDR3 totals 15 residues. CDR1 and CDR2 (germline): SGHDT, YYEEEE. The rearrangement joins TRBV5-6 to TRBJ1-1, with D unresolved. The sequence was obtained from a man between 35 and 55 years old in good health. Sequenced input: blood. CDR3 in DNA: TGTGCCAGCAGCTTGGGGATTGGCCGAACAACTGAAGCTTTCTTT. As protein: CASSLGIGRTTEAFF.